These T cell receptor beta chains were read from a single sample in a study of cytomegalovirus exposure and HLA in healthy donors. Here immunoSEQ multiplex PCR was the method, and the copy in TCRdb shows in-frame clones only, minus some. Seen here are about 86,000 clones, about three quarters observed once, and the top ten hold approximately 8.2%. The sequencing input was PBMCs. The receptors shown here come from a man between 60 and 70 years old in good health and CMV-seronegative. Each CDR3 is given with its conserved first and last residue. D genes are given only for firm matches. Not every row has a clone size; where given, it reads once, few, many or a size class.

v_call	clone_size	j_call	d_call	cdr3_nt	cdr3_aa
TRBV10-3	-	TRBJ1-4	TRBD1	TGTGCCTCTACGCCGGGACAGGGGAGTGAAAAACTGTTTTTT	CASTPGQGSEKLFF
TRBV7-9	once	TRBJ2-7	TRBD1	TGTGCCAGCAGCGGCGACGGACAGGGGCTGTCCTACGAGCAGTACTTC	CASSGDGQGLSYEQYF
TRBV6-1	-	TRBJ1-5	-	TGTGCCAGCAGCCAGGGGTTTGCCCAGCATTTT	CASSQGFAQHF
TRBV15	-	TRBJ1-1	-	TGTGCCACCAGCAGATTTATCGAGGCACGGAACACTGAAGCTTTCTTT	CATSRFIEARNTEAFF
TRBV6-5	-	TRBJ2-4	-	TGTGCCAGCAGTCCCCCGACAGGCCCTGGGGACATTCAGTACTTC	CASSPPTGPGDIQYF
TRBV6-5	-	TRBJ2-7	-	TGTGCCAGCAGCCAAGTTAGGGGGTCCTACGAGCAGTACTTC	CASSQVRGSYEQYF
TRBV4-3	-	TRBJ1-2	TRBD1	TGCGCCAGCAGCCAAGATCACCGGGACAGGGAAGGCTATGGCTACACCTTC	CASSQDHRDREGYGYTF
TRBV28	once	TRBJ1-1	TRBD1	TGTGCCAGCAGTTTAATGGACAGGGAGCTTATGAACACTGAAGCTTTCTTT	CASSLMDRELMNTEAFF
TRBV28	-	TRBJ2-3	-	TGTGCCAGCAGTTTGGGGGGAAGGACAGATACGCAGTATTTT	CASSLGGRTDTQYF
TRBV19	-	TRBJ2-1	-	TGTGCCAGTAGTAGCCGGTGGAATGAGCAGTTCTTC	CASSSRWNEQFF
TRBV4-3	-	TRBJ1-2	-	TGCGCCAGCAGCCAAGGTCTTGCGGAAGCTAACTATGGCTACACCTTC	CASSQGLAEANYGYTF
TRBV7-2	-	TRBJ2-5	-	TGTGCCAGCAGCTTAGCGGGGGGGCCTGGAGAGACCCAGTACTTC	CASSLAGGPGETQYF
TRBV6-5	-	TRBJ1-3	-	TGTGCCAGCAAACTGAGCTCTGGAAACACCATATATTTT	CASKLSSGNTIYF
TRBV29-1	-	TRBJ1-1	-	TGCAGCGTTTTGGAGGGGAACACTGAAGCTTTCTTT	CSVLEGNTEAFF
TRBV5-1	-	TRBJ2-5	TRBD2	TGCGCCAGCAGCTTGGGGGGGGGCCAAGAGACCCAGTACTTC	CASSLGGGQETQYF